These 32 T cell receptor beta chains were sequenced from one sample in a study of T cells after yellow fever vaccination. TCRdb analysed the 5' RACE reads with MiXCR anew, one entry per CDR3 protein. The sample yields 400,000 to 650,000 distinct CDR3 sequences, 20% to 25% seen once. The input for sequencing was PBMCs, taken about 21 days after the first yellow fever vaccination. These receptors originate from a young man who received the YFV17D yellow fever vaccine.

CDR3 sequence reads: CASSYSMAGINTEAFF. The CDR3 DNA reads as TGTGCCAGCAGTTACTCGATGGCAGGGATCAACACTGAAGCTTTCTTT. The rearrangement links TRBV6-2 or TRBV6-3 to TRBJ1-1; weak D call: TRBD1 (5 bases). V was pared by 0 bases and J by 2 bases, with 13 bases between. CDR3 length: 16 residues. CDR1 and CDR2 (germline): MNHEY, SVGEGT.

The gene calls are TRBV3-1 and TRBJ2-2; D tentatively fits TRBD1 or TRBD2 (5 bases each). In germline, CDR1 is LGHDT, CDR2 YNNKEL (reference sequence). Trimming removed 3 bases at V and 5 bases at J, with 19 bases between. The CDR3 has 17 amino acids. Written as DNA, the CDR3 is TGTGCCAGCAGCCAGGATCTTGCAAGGGGAGAGACCGGGGAGCTGTTTTTT. Amino acids: CASSQDLARGETGELFF.

This sequence joins TRBV19 and TRBJ1-1; D is uncertain. This CDR3 comprises 13 residues. Germline CDR1 and CDR2: LNHDA and SQIVND (reference sequence). Trimming removed 6 bases at V and 1 base at J, with 9 bases between. The CDR3 bases are TGTGCCAGTAGACCAACGAGGAACACTGAAGCTTTCTTT. This gives the protein CASRPTRNTEAFF.

The V and J genes are TRBV7-2 and TRBJ2-7, with D unclear. V dropped 1 base and J dropped 3 bases, with 13 bases sitting between them. Germline CDR1 is SGHTA and CDR2 is FQGNSA. The CDR3 contains 15 residues. For the CDR3, the DNA is TGTGCCAGCAGCTTAGTCGTCCGGAGAGTCTACGAGCAGTACTTC. Residues: CASSLVVRRVYEQYF.

V gene TRBV4-2 combines with J gene TRBJ1-2; D unresolved. The CDR3 extends over 12 amino acids. Germline values: CDR1 LGHNA, CDR2 YNFKEQ. V gave up 1 base and J gave up 6 bases, with 6 bases separating them. This CDR3 reads CASSQGHHGYTF. In nucleotides, the CDR3 is TGTGCCAGCAGCCAAGGACACCATGGCTACACCTTC.

The chain has TRBV7-9 and TRBJ2-3; D is undetermined. V dropped 3 bases and J dropped 5 bases, with 18 bases sitting between them. CDR1 and CDR2 from the germline V gene are SEHNR and FQNEAQ (reference sequence). This CDR3 spans 16 amino acids. The CDR3 loop is CASSFALPGLVDTQYF. CDR3 coding DNA: TGTGCCAGCAGCTTCGCGTTACCCGGGCTGGTAGATACGCAGTATTTT.

The CDR3 sequence: CASSFPSAIAKNIQYF. The CDR3 nucleotides read TGTGCCAGCAGCTTCCCGTCAGCCATAGCCAAAAACATTCAGTACTTC. The V call is TRBV7-8, the J call TRBJ2-4; unclear D gene. This CDR3 is 16 amino acids long. V was pared by 3 bases and J by 0 bases, with 12 bases between. The germline V gene encodes CDR1 SGHVS and CDR2 FQNEAQ.

This chain connects TRBV4-3 to TRBJ2-5; 7 bases map to TRBD2. This CDR3 region has 16 residues. Germline CDR1 reads LGHNA; CDR2 reads YSLEER. V was pared by 0 bases and J by 4 bases, with 8 bases of the junction left unmatched. The CDR3 is CASSQDWGGGGETQYF. The CDR3 DNA sequence: TGCGCCAGCAGCCAAGACTGGGGGGGGGGAGGAGAGACCCAGTACTTC.

This sequence joins TRBV10-3 and TRBJ2-3; tentatively, D is TRBD2 (5 bases). V was clipped by 2 bases and J by 2 bases, with 11 bases between them. In germline, CDR1 is ENHRY, CDR2 SYGVKD. The CDR3 spans 15 residues. This CDR3 is CAISEGPGDTDTQYF. CDR3 nucleotides: TGTGCCATCAGTGAGGGCCCCGGGGACACAGATACGCAGTATTTT.

The rearrangement uses TRBV6-9 and TRBJ2-4; D is unresolved. With 7 bases removed from V and 0 bases from J, the gap between germline ends came to 16 bases. This CDR3 has 16 residues. Germline V CDR1 and CDR2: MNHGY, SVAAGI. This chain's CDR3 is CASIRQLCLAKNIQYF. CDR3 nucleotides: TGTGCCAGCATCCGGCAGCTCTGTCTAGCCAAAAACATTCAGTACTTC.

The chain combines TRBV2 with TRBJ2-7; 11 bases map to TRBD2. This CDR3 is 16 amino acids long. Germline V gene lookup returns CDR1 SNHLY and CDR2 FYNNEI. V lost 1 base, J lost 9 bases, and 11 bases stayed unmatched. CDR3 residues: CASSEVVIGTSGAQYV. CDR3 bases: TGTGCCAGCAGTGAAGTCGTAATCGGGACTAGCGGTGCGCAGTACGTC.

The chain has TRBV4-1 and TRBJ1-1; no clear D. The CDR3 contains 15 residues. Trimming removed 1 base from V and 5 bases from J, with 14 bases in between. Germline V gene lookup returns CDR1 MGHRA and CDR2 YSYEKL. CDR3 sequence: CASSQGPDRWTEAFF. The DNA for the CDR3 is TGCGCCAGCAGCCAAGGCCCGGATCGTTGGACTGAAGCTTTCTTT.

This chain joins TRBV20-1 and TRBJ2-5, with 10 positions matching TRBD2. Trimming removed 2 bases from V and 1 base from J; junction bases left unmatched: 1. From germline, CDR1 is DFQATT and CDR2 SNEGSKA (reference sequence). This CDR3 has 14 residues. The CDR3 protein is CSARLAGAQETQYF. The CDR3 DNA sequence: TGCAGTGCTAGACTAGCGGGGGCCCAAGAGACCCAGTACTTC.

The chain carries TRBV4-2 and TRBJ2-3; 11 bases line up with TRBD2. Germline CDR1 reads LGHNA; CDR2 reads YNFKEQ. Unmatched junction bases numbered 3, after V lost 2 bases and J lost 2 bases. The CDR3 loop spans 16 amino acids. CDR3 region: CASSQRLAGTTDTQYF. The CDR3 DNA reads TGTGCCAGCAGCCAACGACTAGCGGGGACCACAGATACGCAGTATTTT.

In this sample, this clonotype turned up many times. The rearrangement uses TRBV4-1 and TRBJ2-7; D is possibly TRBD1 (6 bases). CDR1 and CDR2 from the germline V gene are MGHRA and YSYEKL. Trimming left V 4 bases short and J 1 base short, with 11 bases between. The CDR3 is 14 amino acids. In nucleotides, the CDR3 is TGCGCCAGCAGCCTGGACAGCTTATCCTACGAGCAGTACTTC. Protein sequence: CASSLDSLSYEQYF.

A few counts support this clonotype. V usage is TRBV10-3 and J usage is TRBJ2-3, with a possible D match to TRBD2 (7 bases). The CDR3 contains 17 residues. Germline V gives CDR1 ENHRY, CDR2 SYGVKD. Trimming left V 0 bases short and J 1 base short, with 14 bases between. The CDR3 loop is CAISESKGGGGTDTQYF. The CDR3 DNA reads as TGTGCCATCAGTGAGTCGAAAGGGGGGGGCGGCACAGATACGCAGTATTTT.

The chain recombines TRBV5-1 with TRBJ2-1; 10 bases fit TRBD2. Germline CDR1 reads SGHRS; CDR2 reads YFSETQ. The V gene end was trimmed by 0 bases and the J gene end by 8 bases; junction bases not matched to a gene: 11. The CDR3 loop spans 17 amino acids. The CDR3 nucleotides are TGCGCCAGCAGCTTGGCGGCTAGCGGGGGCCTTTCTTATGAGCAGTTCTTC. Its protein product is CASSLAASGGLSYEQFF.

This clonotype has just a few counts. V gene TRBV20-1 combines with J gene TRBJ2-5, with D perhaps given as TRBD1 or TRBD2 (5 bases each). This CDR3 comprises 13 residues. V shed 4 bases and J shed 1 base, with 10 bases lying between them. CDR1 is DFQATT and CDR2 is SNEGSKA in the germline V gene (reference sequence). CDR3 DNA: TGCAGTGCTAATGGTGGGGGCCAAGAGACCCAGTACTTC. Protein sequence: CSANGGGQETQYF.

This chain connects TRBV6-2 or TRBV6-3 to TRBJ2-3, with 11 positions matching TRBD2. After removal of 2 bases from V and 2 bases from J, the junction contained 6 bases not matched to a gene. Germline V CDR1 and CDR2: MNHEY, SVGEGT. The CDR3 has 17 residues. The CDR3 sequence is CASSYLPLAGDTDTQYF. CDR3 nucleotides: TGTGCCAGCAGTTACCTCCCACTAGCGGGGGACACAGATACGCAGTATTTT.

The rearrangement joins TRBV11-2 to TRBJ2-2; perhaps TRBD1 as D (6 bases). Looked up from germline, CDR1 is SGHAT and CDR2 is FQNNGV. The V end lost 6 bases, the J end lost 5 bases, and 25 bases lay between the germline ends. The CDR3 has 18 residues. CDR3 loop: CASRLYPRPGVGTGELFF. For the CDR3, the DNA is TGTGCCAGCAGACTTTACCCGCGCCCAGGGGTCGGAACCGGGGAGCTGTTTTTT.

This clonotype came up a few times. The chain carries TRBV11-2 and TRBJ2-2; D possibly corresponds to TRBD1 (5 bases). Looked up from germline, CDR1 is SGHAT and CDR2 is FQNNGV. Trimming cost V 1 base and J 2 bases, with 20 bases left between them. This CDR3 region has 19 residues. CDR3 sequence: CASSLGGGIVYDNTGELFF. The CDR3 coding sequence is TGTGCCAGCAGCTTAGGGGGCGGAATTGTATATGATAACACCGGGGAGCTGTTTTTT.

This clonotype has more than one count but fewer than ten. The chain recombines TRBV4-3 with TRBJ2-3; 11 bases map to TRBD2. The junction had 7 bases not matched to a gene; V was cut back by 2 bases and J by 9 bases. CDR3 length: 15 amino acids. Per germline, CDR1 LGHNA and CDR2 YSLEER. In nucleotides, the CDR3 is TGCGCCAGCAGCCAACTAGCGGGGGGCGCGGGGACGCAGTATTTT. This translates into CASSQLAGGAGTQYF.

This clonotype was seen a few times. This chain links TRBV3-1 with TRBJ1-2; the match to TRBD1 covers 8 bases. V lost 2 bases and J lost 7; bases outside the gene matches: 9. The CDR3 extends over 15 amino acids. Germline CDR1 is LGHDT and CDR2 is YNNKEL (reference sequence). The CDR3 DNA reads TGTGCCAGCAGCCAATGGGACAGGAGGCTAACTGGCTACACCTTC. Translating it yields CASSQWDRRLTGYTF.

The chain employs TRBV5-1 and TRBJ2-7; D call uncertain. Germline values: CDR1 SGHRS, CDR2 YFSETQ. This CDR3 spans 12 amino acids. The ends were cut back, 2 bases at V and 6 bases at J, with 9 bases in the middle. This CDR3 is CASSLAGGEQYV. The CDR3 nucleotides are TGCGCCAGCAGCTTAGCAGGTGGCGAGCAGTACGTC.

In this sample, this clonotype turned up a few times. The chain combines TRBV7-2 with TRBJ2-7, with TRBD2 identical over 15 bases. CDR3 length: 17 amino acids. The ends lost 6 bases at V and 3 bases at J; junction bases unmatched: 9. Germline V CDR1 and CDR2: SGHTA, FQGNSA. The CDR3 bases are TGTGCCAGCAGTCCGGGACTAGCGGGGGGCTTTCTCTACGAGCAGTACTTC. As protein: CASSPGLAGGFLYEQYF.

The rearrangement uses TRBV18 and TRBJ2-7; D is possibly TRBD1 or TRBD2 (5 bases each). Germline values: CDR1 KGHSH, CDR2 LQKENI. V lost 3 bases to trimming and J lost 6 bases, with 12 bases between them. The CDR3 contains 13 residues. Here the CDR3 DNA reads TGTGCCAGCTCACCCGGGTCGAGGGGCGAGCAGTACTTC. Protein: CASSPGSRGEQYF.

J is TRBJ1-3 and V is TRBV7-9, with TRBD1 as a possible D gene (6 bases). Germline V CDR1 and CDR2: SEHNR, FQNEAQ (reference sequence). V gave up 6 bases and J gave up 4 bases, with 13 bases separating them. The CDR3 runs to 14 residues. The CDR3 DNA reads as TGTGCCAGCAGACAGGGTACTTCGGGAAACACCATATATTTT. Translated, it gives CASRQGTSGNTIYF.

This clonotype was detected a few times. V is TRBV6-5 and J is TRBJ2-1; tentative D call: TRBD2 (5 bases). The CDR3 is 13 residues long. Trimming left V 2 bases short and J 6 bases short, with 8 bases between. The germline V gene has CDR1 MNHEY and CDR2 SVGAGI. This CDR3 is CASSYTRGNEQFF. The CDR3 coding sequence is TGTGCCAGCAGTTACACACGGGGCAATGAGCAGTTCTTC.

The J gene is TRBJ2-5, the V gene TRBV19; D is perhaps TRBD1 (6 bases). The CDR3 is made up of 15 amino acids. Germline CDR1 is LNHDA and CDR2 is SQIVND (reference sequence). V was cut by 1 base and J by 4 bases, with 13 bases left in between. In nucleotides, the CDR3 is TGTGCCAGTAGTATAGGGCAGGGGCCGCGAGAGACCCAGTACTTC. It encodes CASSIGQGPRETQYF.

The CDR3 spells CSARSSGFNSPLHF. As DNA, the CDR3 is TGCAGTGCTAGAAGCTCGGGGTTCAATTCACCCCTCCACTTT. The chain is built from TRBV20-1 and TRBJ1-6; D uncertain. Germline CDR1 DFQATT, CDR2 SNEGSKA (reference sequence). The CDR3 is 14 amino acids. The V end was cut by 2 bases, the J end by 7 bases, with 12 bases between.

The chain recombines TRBV13 with TRBJ2-5, with 10 nucleotides matching TRBD2. From germline, CDR1 is PRHDT and CDR2 FYEKMQ (reference sequence). Unmatched junction bases numbered 13, after V lost 1 base and J lost 2 bases. The CDR3 sequence is 19 residues long. Here the CDR3 reads CASSLVSRAGLAPQETQYF. The CDR3 DNA follows: TGTGCCAGCAGCTTAGTATCCCGAGCGGGACTAGCGCCTCAAGAGACCCAGTACTTC.

This clonotype turned up a few times. The V call is TRBV5-1, the J call TRBJ1-6; D remains ambiguous. Germline V gives CDR1 SGHRS, CDR2 YFSETQ. The V and J ends lost 6 bases and 8 bases respectively, with 6 bases between them. The CDR3 sequence is 11 residues long. The CDR3 is CASTRHSPLHF. The DNA for the CDR3 is TGCGCCAGCACACGCCATTCACCCCTCCACTTT. The entire variable domain, with the rest obtained from reference TRBV5-1 and TRBJ1-6, is as follows: KAGVTQTPRYLIKTRGQQVTLSCSPISGHRSVSWYQQTPGQGLQFLFEYFSETQRNKGNFPGRFSGRQFSNSRSEMNVSTLELGDSALYLCASTRHSPLHFGNGTRLTVT.